A single sample is the source of the 27 T cell receptor beta chains below, sequenced in a study of CD8+ T cells in alopecia areata listed by TCRdb under 2018. Libraries were prepared through the immunoSEQ multiplex PCR assay. RNA was extracted from all samples and reverse transcribed into cDNA as template for TCR sequencing. Entries here come from immuneACCESS through TCRdb and include only in-frame sequences with V and J called. Some clones fail to appear in such tables; in the studies checked, an unresolved V gene covers under half of the shortfall, and the cause of the remainder is unknown. For this sample the table gives around 160,000 clones, of which roughly 48% were detected only once. Less than 8% of the sample comes from the top ten. What was sequenced was CD4+ T cells sorted from blood. The receptors shown here come from a human donor with alopecia areata.

This clone appeared a single time. This chain links TRBV20-1 with TRBJ2-3; D gene unclear. Between the trimmed V and J ends, which lost 4 bases and 3 bases, there was a span of 5 bases. The germline V gene has CDR1 DFQATT and CDR2 SNEGSKA (reference sequence). The CDR3 runs 11 residues. The CDR3 loop reads CSAMGTDTQYF. In DNA form, the CDR3 reads TGCAGTGCTATGGGGACAGATACGCAGTATTTT.

V is TRBV5-4 and J is TRBJ2-3; D is ambiguous. Germline lookup yields CDR1 SGHNT and CDR2 YYREEE (reference sequence). This CDR3 is built from 15 residues. The germline V and J ends were trimmed by 3 bases and 6 bases, with 17 bases remaining between them. For the CDR3, the DNA is TGTGCCAGCAGCTCACAACGGGCGCCTTCGGATACGCAGTATTTT. It is translated as CASSSQRAPSDTQYF.

This sequence joins TRBV7-8 and TRBJ1-5; D unresolved. V was trimmed by 1 base and J by 0 bases, leaving 10 bases between them. Germline CDR1 reads SGHVS; CDR2 reads FQNEAQ. CDR3 size: 16 residues. The CDR3 spells CASSLGEPYSNQPQHF. In DNA, the CDR3 is TGTGCCAGCAGCTTAGGGGAGCCTTATAGCAATCAGCCCCAGCATTTT.

This chain joins TRBV4-1 and TRBJ2-2; 12 nucleotides align to TRBD2. V lost 6 bases and J lost 4; bases outside the gene matches: 3. Germline-derived CDR1 and CDR2 are MGHRA and YSYEKL. CDR3 length equals 15 residues. The CDR3 loop reads CASRLAGGPTGELFF. The CDR3 coding sequence is TGCGCCAGCAGGCTAGCGGGAGGGCCCACCGGGGAGCTGTTTTTT.

The rearrangement joins TRBV29-1 to TRBJ2-7; possible D gene TRBD2, 7 bases. Trimming shortened V by 5 bases and J by 3 bases, and 29 bases separated the two germline ends. From germline, CDR1 is SQVTM and CDR2 ANQGSEA. The CDR3 sequence is 18 residues long. The CDR3, as DNA: TGCAGCGTTCAAGGTGGGCGGGGGCAGGGACGCGTTTTCTACGAGCAGTACTTC. As protein: CSVQGGRGQGRVFYEQYF.

This clone occurred a few times. The rearrangement joins TRBV29-1 to TRBJ2-7; D is ambiguous. V lost 5 bases and J 5 bases, leaving 13 bases between the germline ends. CDR3 size: 12 residues. From germline, CDR1 is SQVTM and CDR2 ANQGSEA. This CDR3 is CSVSAYRDEQYF. As DNA, the CDR3 is TGCAGCGTTTCGGCCTATCGGGACGAGCAGTACTTC.

The table lists this clone with a count of one. This chain connects TRBV2 to TRBJ2-3; TRBD2 is a possible D gene (6 bases). Germline CDR1 is SNHLY and CDR2 is FYNNEI. This CDR3 has 13 residues. Trimming cost V 11 bases and J 4 bases, with 16 bases left between them. The chain's CDR3 is CAGGKDYSDTQYF. As DNA, the CDR3 is TGTGCCGGCGGGAAGGACTACTCAGATACGCAGTATTTT.

A few counts support this clone. This chain links TRBV7-2 with TRBJ1-5, with D unclear. The germline V gene has CDR1 SGHTA and CDR2 FQGNSA. This CDR3 is built from 15 residues. V was pared by 1 base and J by 2 bases, with 9 bases between. CDR3 in amino acids: CASSLVGSGNQPQHF. The DNA for the CDR3 is TGTGCCAGCAGCTTAGTGGGGAGTGGCAATCAGCCCCAGCATTTT. Full variable domain (rest looked up from reference TRBV7-2 and TRBJ1-5): GAGVSQSPSNKVTEKGKDVELRCDPISGHTALYWYRQSLGQGLEFLIYFQGNSAPDKSGLPSDRFSAERTGGSVSTLTIQRTQQEDSAVYLCASSLVGSGNQPQHFGDGTRLSIL.

This clone turned up a few times. The chain links TRBV7-2 to TRBJ2-5; D is undetermined. Germline-derived CDR1 and CDR2 are SGHTA and FQGNSA. This CDR3 region has 13 residues. Trimming pared 0 bases from V and 1 base from J, leaving 3 bases between. The CDR3 loop is CASSLAVQETQYF. Written as DNA, the CDR3 is TGTGCCAGCAGCTTAGCGGTCCAAGAGACCCAGTACTTC.

The chain uses TRBV7-9 and TRBJ2-2, with TRBD2 matching over 9 bases. The germline V gene has CDR1 SEHNR and CDR2 FQNEAQ (reference sequence). The CDR3 extends over 17 amino acids. Losses at the gene ends were 5 bases for V and 0 bases for J; bases not matched to a gene: 7. CDR3 DNA sequence: TGTGCCAGCAGCCCCAGACTAGCGGTGCCGAACACCGGGGAGCTGTTTTTT. As protein: CASSPRLAVPNTGELFF.

This clone has more than one count but fewer than ten. The chain combines TRBV7-9 with TRBJ1-2; a weak D match, TRBD1 (5 bases). V was clipped by 1 base and J by 0 bases, with 15 bases between them. The germline gives CDR1 SEHNR, CDR2 FQNEAQ (reference sequence). The CDR3 is 17 residues long. This CDR3 reads CASSLEVWDGTNYGYTF. DNA for the CDR3: TGTGCCAGCAGCTTAGAGGTGTGGGACGGAACTAACTATGGCTACACCTTC.

This chain connects TRBV29-1 to TRBJ2-3; D is ambiguous. The CDR3 has 13 residues. Germline CDR1 is SQVTM and CDR2 is ANQGSEA. The germline V and J ends were trimmed by 4 bases and 2 bases, with 10 bases remaining between them. CDR3 protein: CSVVRQTTDTQYF. CDR3 DNA sequence: TGCAGCGTTGTTCGGCAGACCACAGATACGCAGTATTTT.

This rearrangement joins TRBV11-2 to TRBJ2-3, with TRBD2 matching over 9 bases. The CDR3 loop spans 15 amino acids. With 5 bases clipped from V and 2 bases from J, the junction kept 5 bases outside the gene matches. Germline V gene lookup returns CDR1 SGHAT and CDR2 FQNNGV. CDR3 loop: CASSLRTSATDTQYF. CDR3 bases: TGTGCCAGCAGCCTTAGGACTAGCGCCACAGATACGCAGTATTTT.

The J gene is TRBJ2-5, the V gene TRBV4-1; 11 nucleotides align to TRBD2. The V gene's germline CDR1 is MGHRA and CDR2 YSYEKL. The CDR3 spans 17 residues. V lost 0 bases, J lost 0 bases, and 3 bases stayed unmatched. The CDR3 nucleotides read TGCGCCAGCAGCCAAGAAGGGACTAGCGGATACCAAGAGACCCAGTACTTC. It is translated as CASSQEGTSGYQETQYF.

The chain employs TRBV30 and TRBJ2-3, with D unclear. V was shortened by 4 bases and J by 5 bases, with 7 bases between the two germline ends. Germline V gene sequence: CDR1 GTSNPN, CDR2 SVGIG (reference sequence). The CDR3 sequence is 11 residues long. The CDR3: CAWTLQDTQYF. CDR3 coding DNA: TGTGCCTGGACCTTACAAGATACGCAGTATTTT.

This clone was counted a single time. This rearrangement joins TRBV29-1 to TRBJ1-4, with D uncertain. The germline CDR1 and CDR2 sequences are SQVTM and ANQGSEA. The CDR3 runs to 12 residues. Trimming removed 4 bases at V and 10 bases at J, with 13 bases between. In DNA, the CDR3 is TGCAGCGTTGGTTACTCGACGGGAAAACTGTTTTTT. This gives the protein CSVGYSTGKLFF.

This clone was counted only a few times. The rearrangement uses TRBV29-1 and TRBJ2-5; D assignment may be TRBD1 or TRBD2 (5 bases each). CDR3 length equals 11 residues. V was shortened by 7 bases and J by 5 bases, with 11 bases between the two germline ends. The germline V gene encodes CDR1 SQVTM and CDR2 ANQGSEA. In nucleotides, the CDR3 is TGCAGCGCAAAAGAGGGGGAGACCCAGTACTTC. Protein product: CSAKEGETQYF.

The CDR3 region is CASSSLGGVNQPQHF. Written as DNA, the CDR3 is TGTGCCAGCAGCTCCCTGGGGGGGGTCAATCAGCCCCAGCATTTT. The V call is TRBV9, the J call TRBJ1-5; D perhaps matches TRBD1 (5 bases). V was cut by 4 bases and J by 3 bases, with 14 bases left in between. CDR3 length: 15 amino acids. CDR1 is SGDLS and CDR2 is YYNGEE in the germline V gene.

The CDR3 loop is CASSLAIGVTDTQYF. The CDR3 nucleotides are TGTGCCAGCAGCTTAGCGATTGGAGTCACAGATACGCAGTATTTT. This chain joins TRBV7-9 and TRBJ2-3; D is ambiguous. The CDR3 spans 15 residues. Germline V CDR1 and CDR2: SEHNR, FQNEAQ (reference sequence). V was cut by 0 bases and J by 2 bases, with 9 bases left in between.

This clone showed up just a few times. The V and J genes are TRBV5-1 and TRBJ2-6, with D uncertain. The germline V and J ends were trimmed by 6 bases and 0 bases, with 10 bases remaining between them. CDR3 length: 15 amino acids. Germline CDR1 reads SGHRS; CDR2 reads YFSETQ. CDR3 DNA sequence: TGCGCCAGCACCCCCAACCTCTCTGGGGCCAACGTCCTGACTTTC. Translated, it gives CASTPNLSGANVLTF. The variable domain in full, completed from reference TRBV5-1 and TRBJ2-6, reads KAGVTQTPRYLIKTRGQQVTLSCSPISGHRSVSWYQQTPGQGLQFLFEYFSETQRNKGNFPGRFSGRQFSNSRSEMNVSTLELGDSALYLCASTPNLSGANVLTFGAGSRLTVL.

The chain employs TRBV5-1 and TRBJ1-3; D perhaps matches TRBD1 (5 bases). V gave up 4 bases and J gave up 0 bases, with 11 bases separating them. CDR1 SGHRS and CDR2 YFSETQ come from the germline V gene. CDR3 length equals 15 residues. The CDR3 sequence is CASSGGPGSGNTIYF. CDR3 sequence (DNA): TGCGCCAGCAGCGGGGGACCTGGCTCTGGAAACACCATATATTTT.

This clone has only a few counts. The chain is built from TRBV29-1 and TRBJ1-2; D ambiguous. The CDR3 contains 10 residues. CDR1 is SQVTM and CDR2 is ANQGSEA in the germline V gene. V was trimmed by 3 bases and J by 8 bases, leaving 7 bases between them. The CDR3 region is CSVETVGYTF. The CDR3 nucleotides are TGCAGCGTTGAGACGGTGGGCTACACCTTC.

This clone was seen a few times. V usage is TRBV7-9 and J usage is TRBJ2-7; D remains unclear. In germline, CDR1 is SEHNR, CDR2 FQNEAQ (reference sequence). The CDR3 totals 14 residues. Trimming stripped 1 base from V and 2 bases from J, with 9 bases between. CDR3 coding DNA: TGTGCCAGCAGCTTAGGCCCTTTCCCCTACGAGCAGTACTTC. It codes for CASSLGPFPYEQYF.

V gene TRBV23-1 combines with J gene TRBJ1-4; 9 bases agree with TRBD1. TRBV23-1 is an open reading frame whose function is uncertain. CDR3 length equals 14 residues. V lost 4 bases and J lost 8; bases outside the gene matches: 5. CDR3 bases: TGCGCCAGCAGTCCAGGACAGGGGAGAGAAAAACTGTTTTTT. Translation gives CASSPGQGREKLFF.

The chain carries TRBV30 and TRBJ2-1; 9 bases align to TRBD2. CDR3 length: 15 residues. Looked up from germline, CDR1 is GTSNPN and CDR2 is SVGIG (reference sequence). V lost 1 base to trimming and J lost 5 bases; unmatched junction nucleotides: 6. The CDR3 sequence: CAWSARSGGHNEQFF. The DNA of the CDR3 is TGTGCCTGGAGTGCCCGTAGCGGGGGTCACAATGAGCAGTTCTTC.

The chain uses TRBV30 and TRBJ2-2; 8 nucleotides align to TRBD2. CDR1 GTSNPN and CDR2 SVGIG come from the germline V gene (reference sequence). This CDR3 spans 13 amino acids. The trim removed 2 bases at V and 6 bases at J, leaving 2 bases unmatched. The CDR3 sequence: CAWSLLAAGELFF. The CDR3 coding sequence is TGTGCCTGGAGTCTACTAGCGGCCGGGGAGCTGTTTTTT. Full variable domain (missing parts from reference TRBV30 and TRBJ2-2): SQTIHQWPATLVQPVGSPLSLECTVEGTSNPNLYWYRQAAGRGLQLLFYSVGIGQISSEVPQNLSASRPQDRQFILSSKKLLLSDSGFYLCAWSLLAAGELFFGEGSRLTVL.

V usage is TRBV6-5 and J usage is TRBJ1-2; 7 positions match TRBD1. Looked up from germline, CDR1 is MNHEY and CDR2 is SVGAGI. The junction had 2 bases not matched to a gene; V was cut back by 7 bases and J by 3 bases. This CDR3 contains 12 residues. The CDR3 DNA sequence: TGTGCCAGCACGGGGACAGACTATGGCTACACCTTC. Its protein product is CASTGTDYGYTF.